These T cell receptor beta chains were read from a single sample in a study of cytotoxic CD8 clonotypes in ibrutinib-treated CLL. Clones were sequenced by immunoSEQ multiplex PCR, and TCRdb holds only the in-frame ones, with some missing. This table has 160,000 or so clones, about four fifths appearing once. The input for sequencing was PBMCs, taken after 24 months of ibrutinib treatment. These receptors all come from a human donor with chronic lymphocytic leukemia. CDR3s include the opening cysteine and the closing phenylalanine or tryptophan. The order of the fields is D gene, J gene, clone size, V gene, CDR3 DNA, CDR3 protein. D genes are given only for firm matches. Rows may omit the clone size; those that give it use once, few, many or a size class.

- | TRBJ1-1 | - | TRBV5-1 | TGCGCCAGCAGCTTGGTGTCAGACCAAGAAGCTTTCTTT | CASSLVSDQEAFF
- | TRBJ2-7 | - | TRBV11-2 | TGTGCCAGCAGCCCTCAGGGAAAAAACTACGAGCAGTACTTC | CASSPQGKNYEQYF
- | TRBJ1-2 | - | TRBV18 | TGTGCCAGCTCACCCGGGGGGCAGATGGACTATGGCTACACCTTC | CASSPGGQMDYGYTF
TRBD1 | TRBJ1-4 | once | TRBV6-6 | TGTGCCAGCAAGCAATCAGGGGGCGGAAATGAAAAACTGTTTTTT | CASKQSGGGNEKLFF
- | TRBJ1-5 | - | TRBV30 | TGTGCCTCGAGGTCGGATGCGCATCAGCCCCAGCATTTT | CASRSDAHQPQHF
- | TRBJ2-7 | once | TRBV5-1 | TGCGCCAGCAGCCCGTGGACACAACTAGAGGACGAGCAGTACTTC | CASSPWTQLEDEQYF
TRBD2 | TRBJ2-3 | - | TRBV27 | TGTGCCAGCAGTTTATCCGGGGGGGCTGGTACAGATACGCAGTATTTT | CASSLSGGAGTDTQYF
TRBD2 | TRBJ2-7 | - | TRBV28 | TGTGCCAGCAGTTCGAAGATTCTTTCCGGGACTAAAGGGGCCCCCTACGAGCAGTACTTC | CASSSKILSGTKGAPYEQYF
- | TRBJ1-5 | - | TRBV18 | TGTGCCAGCTCAGCGTCAGGTGGGAGTCAGCCCCAGCATTTT | CASSASGGSQPQHF
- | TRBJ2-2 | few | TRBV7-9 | TGTGCCAGCAGTTCCCCTGACAAGTACACCGGGGAGCTGTTTTTT | CASSSPDKYTGELFF